This T cell receptor beta chain stems from a study of pediatric ulcerative colitis. The CDR3 has 14 residues. The germline V gene encodes CDR1 KGHSH and CDR2 LQKENI. V gave up 6 bases and J gave up 0 bases, with 12 bases separating them. Sequencing was at survey level. The protocol was immunoSEQ multiplex PCR, while the TCRdb copy is restricted to in-frame clones and leaves out a portion. The repertoire holds around 64,000 clones, approximately 87% seen once, with roughly 3% in the top ten. Broader study findings: Clonal expansions reduced rectal repertoire diversity in acute severe colitis.

A note on this clone: Its antigen is still unknown.

Ulcerative colitis patients received no immunosuppressive medication before the diagnostic colonoscopy. This TCR was recovered from a boy younger than 18 with severe ulcerative colitis. The sequencing sample was made of blood. V is TRBV18 and J is TRBJ2-7, with D hard to call. The CDR3 DNA follows: TGTGCCAGCTCTCCCCCTATGGGCTCCTACGAGCAGTACTTC. This sequence encodes CASSPPMGSYEQYF. Using reference TRBV18 and TRBJ2-7 for the parts outside the CDR3, the full variable domain is NAGVMQNPRHLVRRRGQEARLRCSPMKGHSHVYWYRQLPEEGLKFMVYLQKENIIDESGMPKERFSAEFPKEGPSILRIQQVVRGDSAAYFCASSPPMGSYEQYFGPGTRLTVT.